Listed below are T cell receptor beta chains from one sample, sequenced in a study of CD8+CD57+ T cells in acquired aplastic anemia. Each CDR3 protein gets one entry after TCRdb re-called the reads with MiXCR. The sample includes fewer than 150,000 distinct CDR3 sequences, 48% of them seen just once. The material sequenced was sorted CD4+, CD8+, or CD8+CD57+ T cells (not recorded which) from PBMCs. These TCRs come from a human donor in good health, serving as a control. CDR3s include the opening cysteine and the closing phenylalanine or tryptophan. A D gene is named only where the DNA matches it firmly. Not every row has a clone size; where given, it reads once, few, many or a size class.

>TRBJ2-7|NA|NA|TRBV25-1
CASTGTYEQYF
TGTGCCAGCACAGGGACCTACGAGCAGTACTTC
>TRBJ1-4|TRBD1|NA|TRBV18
CASSQRTGTENEKLFF
TGTGCCAGCTCACAAAGGACAGGGACGGAAAATGAAAAACTGTTTTTT
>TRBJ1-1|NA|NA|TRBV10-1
CASMGTGNTEAFF
TGCGCCAGCATGGGGACCGGGAACACTGAAGCTTTCTTT
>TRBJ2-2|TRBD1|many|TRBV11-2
CASSTIDRANTGELFF
TGTGCCAGCAGTACGATAGACAGGGCGAACACCGGGGAGCTGTTTTTT
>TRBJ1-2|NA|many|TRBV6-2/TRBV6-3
CASSPRGGSYGYTF
TGTGCCAGCAGCCCCCGCGGGGGTTCCTATGGCTACACCTTC
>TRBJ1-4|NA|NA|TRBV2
CASKFWSATNEKLSF
TGTGCCAGCAAGTTCTGGAGTGCAACTAATGAAAAACTGTCTTTT
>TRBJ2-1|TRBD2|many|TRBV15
CATSGGLAGISYNEQFF
TGTGCCACCAGCGGGGGACTAGCGGGGATCTCCTACAATGAGCAGTTCTTC
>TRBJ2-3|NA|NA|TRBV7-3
CASSPRAGSTDTQYF
TGTGCCAGCAGCCCAAGGGCAGGGAGCACAGATACGCAGTATTTT
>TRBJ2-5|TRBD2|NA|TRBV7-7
CASVQEGLLQEAQYF
TGTGCCAGCGTACAAGAGGGACTACTCCAAGAGGCCCAGTACTTC
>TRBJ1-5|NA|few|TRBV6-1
CASSEQVVSNQPQHF
TGTGCCAGCAGTGAACAGGTTGTTAGCAATCAGCCCCAGCATTTT
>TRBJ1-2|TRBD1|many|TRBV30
CAWSIGQGIFYTF
TGTGCCTGGAGTATTGGACAGGGGATCTTCTACACCTTC
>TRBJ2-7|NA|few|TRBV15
CATSRDTQIYEQYF
TGTGCCACCAGCAGAGATACGCAGATCTACGAGCAGTACTTC
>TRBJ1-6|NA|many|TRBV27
CASSLSGLSNSPLHF
TGTGCCAGCAGTTTATCAGGGCTCTCTAATTCACCCCTCCACTTT
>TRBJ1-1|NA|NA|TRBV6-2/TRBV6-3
CASSYGLGREAFF
TGTGCCAGCAGTTACGGTCTGGGACGCGAAGCTTTCTTT
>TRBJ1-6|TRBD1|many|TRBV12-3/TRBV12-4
CASSFGTGPSTPLHF
TGTGCCAGCAGTTTTGGGACAGGTCCATCGACGCCCCTCCACTTT
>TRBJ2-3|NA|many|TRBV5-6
CASILRGTDTQYF
TGTGCCAGCATCCTTAGGGGCACAGATACGCAGTATTTT
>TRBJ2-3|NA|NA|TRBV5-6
CASTFLGVGHSVFTDTQYF
TGTGCCAGCACCTTCCTGGGAGTTGGACACTCGGTCTTCACAGATACGCAGTATTTT
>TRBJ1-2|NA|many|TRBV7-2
CASSLNPPDNYGYTF
TGTGCCAGCAGCTTAAACCCACCGGATAACTATGGCTACACCTTC
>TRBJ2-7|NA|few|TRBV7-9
CASSLQGSEQYF
TGTGCCAGCAGCTTACAGGGGAGCGAGCAGTACTTC
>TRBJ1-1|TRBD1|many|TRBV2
CASTGQGADTEAFF
TGTGCCAGCACCGGACAGGGGGCGGACACTGAAGCTTTCTTT
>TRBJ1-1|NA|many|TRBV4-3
CASSQGHTNTEAFF
TGCGCCAGCAGCCAAGGACACACGAACACTGAAGCTTTCTTT
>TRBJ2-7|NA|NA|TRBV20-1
CSARVDSYEQYF
TGCAGTGCTAGAGTGGACTCCTACGAGCAGTACTTC
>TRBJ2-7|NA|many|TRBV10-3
CAISEPDRAYGQYF
TGTGCCATCAGTGAACCAGACAGAGCCTACGGGCAGTACTTC
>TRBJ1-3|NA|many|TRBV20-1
CSADRISGNTIYF
TGCAGTGCTGACAGAATCTCTGGAAACACCATATATTTT
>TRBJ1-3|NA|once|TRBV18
CASSPPAQLRNSGNTIYF
TGTGCCAGCTCACCACCGGCCCAGCTTAGAAACTCTGGAAACACCATATATTTT
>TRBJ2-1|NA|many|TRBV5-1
CASSQSSYGGPYNEQFF
TGCGCCAGCAGTCAATCCTCCTACGGGGGCCCCTACAATGAGCAGTTCTTC
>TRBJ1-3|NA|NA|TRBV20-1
CSASGRPTSGNTIYF
TGCAGTGCTAGTGGCAGACCGACCTCTGGAAACACCATATATTTT
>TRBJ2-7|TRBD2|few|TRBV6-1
CASRFQAGGHYEQYF
TGTGCCAGCAGGTTTCAAGCGGGGGGGCACTACGAGCAGTACTTC
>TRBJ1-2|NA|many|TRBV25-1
CASSPPNGQTNTF
TGTGCCAGCAGTCCCCCAAATGGGCAGACGAACACCTTC
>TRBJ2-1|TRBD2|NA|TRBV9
CASSEDPLAGGHNEQFF
TGTGCCAGCAGCGAAGACCCCCTAGCGGGAGGTCACAATGAGCAGTTCTTC
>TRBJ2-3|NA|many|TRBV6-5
CASSYSGVGVGDTQYF
TGTGCCAGCAGTTACTCTGGTGTGGGGGTGGGAGATACGCAGTATTTT
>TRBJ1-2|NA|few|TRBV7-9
CASQVARAEYGYTF
TGTGCCAGCCAAGTAGCCAGGGCCGAGTATGGCTACACCTTC
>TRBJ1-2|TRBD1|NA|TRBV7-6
CASSLSIGGAGYGYTF
TGTGCCAGCAGCCTATCCATAGGGGGCGCGGGCTATGGCTACACCTTC
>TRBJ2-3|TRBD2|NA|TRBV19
CASRVGGTDTQYF
TGTGCCAGTAGAGTCGGGGGGACAGATACGCAGTATTTT
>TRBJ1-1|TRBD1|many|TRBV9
CASSVRDRDTEAFF
TGTGCCAGCAGCGTCCGGGACAGGGACACTGAAGCTTTCTTT
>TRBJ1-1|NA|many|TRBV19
CASSIAGTLNTEAFF
TGTGCCAGTAGTATAGCCGGGACTCTGAACACTGAAGCTTTCTTT
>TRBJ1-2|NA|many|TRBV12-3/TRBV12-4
CASSLGQIYGYTF
TGTGCCAGCAGTTTAGGTCAGATATATGGCTACACCTTC
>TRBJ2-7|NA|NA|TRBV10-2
CASSPEGRGGYEQYF
TGCGCCAGCAGCCCAGAGGGCAGGGGCGGCTACGAGCAGTACTTC
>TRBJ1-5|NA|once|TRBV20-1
CSALTGLGNQPQHF
TGCAGTGCGCTGACAGGTTTGGGAAATCAGCCCCAGCATTTT